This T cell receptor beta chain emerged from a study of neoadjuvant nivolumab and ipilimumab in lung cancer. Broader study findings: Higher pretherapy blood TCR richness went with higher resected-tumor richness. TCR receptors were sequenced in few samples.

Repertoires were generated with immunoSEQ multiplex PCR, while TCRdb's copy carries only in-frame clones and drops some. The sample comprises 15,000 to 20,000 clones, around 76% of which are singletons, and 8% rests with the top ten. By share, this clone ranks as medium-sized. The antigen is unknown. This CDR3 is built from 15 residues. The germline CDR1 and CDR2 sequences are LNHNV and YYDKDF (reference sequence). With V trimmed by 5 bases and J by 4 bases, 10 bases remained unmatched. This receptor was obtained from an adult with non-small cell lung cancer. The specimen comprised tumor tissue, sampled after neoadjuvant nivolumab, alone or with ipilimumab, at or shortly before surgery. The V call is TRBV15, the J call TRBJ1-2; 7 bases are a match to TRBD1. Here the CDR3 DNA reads TGTGCCACCAGCTCCTGGCAGGGGGAATTCTATGGCTACACCTTC. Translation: CATSSWQGEFYGYTF. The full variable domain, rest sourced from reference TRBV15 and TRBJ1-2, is DAMVIQNPRYQVTQFGKPVTLSCSQTLNHNVMYWYQQKSSQAPKLLFHYYDKDFNNEADTPDNFQSRRPNTSFCFLDIRSPGLGDTAMYLCATSSWQGEFYGYTFGSGTRLTVV.